One sample yielded the 2 T cell receptor beta chains listed below, sequenced in a study of cytomegalovirus exposure and HLA in healthy donors. The study ran its PCR with 60 Vbeta and 13 Jbeta primers. Profiled with immunoSEQ multiplex PCR; TCRdb holds only in-frame clones, not every one. The sample holds about 55,000 clones. Input material: PBMCs. These receptors all stem from an older woman in good health and CMV-seropositive.

J is TRBJ2-7 and V is TRBV18; perhaps TRBD2 as D (5 bases). V was clipped by 8 bases and J by 3 bases, with 14 bases between them. Germline CDR1 reads KGHSH; CDR2 reads LQKENI. The CDR3 runs 13 residues. The CDR3 spells CASAPGGDYEQYF. The CDR3 DNA reads TGTGCCAGCGCCCCCGGAGGAGACTACGAGCAGTACTTC.

The chain combines TRBV18 with TRBJ2-3; D may be TRBD2 (6 bases). Deletions cut 0 bases from V and 9 bases from J, with 10 bases between. The CDR3 spans 13 residues. Germline V CDR1 and CDR2: KGHSH, LQKENI. In nucleotides, the CDR3 is TGTGCCAGCTCACCACCGTCGGAGGGGACGCAGTATTTT. The encoded protein is CASSPPSEGTQYF. The variable domain in full, with the rest retrieved from reference TRBV18 and TRBJ2-3, is NAGVMQNPRHLVRRRGQEARLRCSPMKGHSHVYWYRQLPEEGLKFMVYLQKENIIDESGMPKERFSAEFPKEGPSILRIQQVVRGDSAAYFCASSPPSEGTQYFGPGTRLTVL.